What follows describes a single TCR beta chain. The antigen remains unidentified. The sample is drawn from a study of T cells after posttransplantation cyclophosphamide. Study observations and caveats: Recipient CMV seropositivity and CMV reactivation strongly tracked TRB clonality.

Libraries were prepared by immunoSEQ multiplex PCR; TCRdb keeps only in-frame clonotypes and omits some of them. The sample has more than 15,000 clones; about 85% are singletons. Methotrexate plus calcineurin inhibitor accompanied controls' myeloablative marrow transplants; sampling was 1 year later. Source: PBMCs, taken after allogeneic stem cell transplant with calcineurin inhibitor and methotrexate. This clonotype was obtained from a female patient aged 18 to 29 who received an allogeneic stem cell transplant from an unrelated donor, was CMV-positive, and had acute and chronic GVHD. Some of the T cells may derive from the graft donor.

CDR3 nucleotides: TGTGCCAGCAGCTGGACGGAAGCGGGAACAGATACGCAGTATTTT. Translating it yields CASSWTEAGTDTQYF. The rearrangement links TRBV7-6 to TRBJ2-3; TRBD2 aligns across 7 bases. Germline CDR1 and CDR2: SGHVS and FNYEAQ. This CDR3 is 15 amino acids long. The V and J ends lost 4 bases and 3 bases, in that order; junction bases with no gene match: 7.